These 22 T cell receptor beta chains came from one sample sequenced in a study of glioma-infiltrating T cells. The iRepertoire nested amplicon-rescue multiplex PCR amplified TCR alpha and beta CDR3s from RNA. One entry per CDR3 protein results from TCRdb running MiXCR on the multiplex PCR reads. The data hold about 93,000 distinct CDR3 sequences, with 40% observed a single time. Sequenced sample: glioma tissue, nonneoplastic brain tissue, or PBMCs (not recorded which). The receptors here all came from a human donor with low-grade glioma or glioblastoma, undergoing nonglioma brain surgery, or in good health (not recorded which).

The V call is TRBV4-1, the J call TRBJ2-7, with 7 positions matching TRBD2. The CDR3 is 18 residues long. Losses at the gene ends were 5 bases for V and 2 bases for J; bases not matched to a gene: 18. Looked up from germline, CDR1 is MGHRA and CDR2 is YSYEKL. The CDR3 loop is CASSLGRVPSGMTYEQYF. The CDR3 bases are TGCGCCAGCAGCTTAGGGAGGGTACCGAGCGGGATGACCTACGAGCAGTACTTC.

Concerning this clonotype itself: With a much larger clone just one base away, this may be a read error. The genes are TRBV3-1 and TRBJ2-1; D ambiguous. V was cut by 4 bases and J by 6 bases, with 19 bases left in between. Per the germline V gene, CDR1 is LGHDT and CDR2 is YNNKEL (reference sequence). This CDR3 is 16 amino acids long. The CDR3 DNA sequence: TGTGCCAGCAGCCCCCTACAGTCTCTGGGGTTCAATGAGCAGTTCTTC. This encodes CASSPLQSLGFNEQFF.

Turning to this clonotype: At one of its ends the junction is not consistent with the germline gene, which may arise from a read error. The rearrangement joins TRBV6-5 to TRBJ2-7, with a tentative D call TRBD1 (6 bases). From germline, CDR1 is MNHEY and CDR2 SVGAGI. The length of the CDR3 is 14 residues. CDR3 DNA: TGTGTCAGCATTTACTCGCCGGACAGCTTCCAGCAGTACTTC. Protein product: CVSIYSPDSFQQYF.

This chain joins TRBV5-1 and TRBJ2-5; TRBD1 or TRBD2 may be the D gene (5 bases each). The CDR3 is 13 amino acids. The germline V gene encodes CDR1 SGHRS and CDR2 YFSETQ. The ends were cut back, 4 bases at V and 1 base at J, with 8 bases in the middle. CDR3 nucleotides: TGCGCCAGCAGCCGGGACGTCCAAGAGACCCAGTACTTC. It translates to CASSRDVQETQYF.

This clonotype appeared many times. The J gene is TRBJ1-6, the V gene TRBV7-3; 8 nucleotides match TRBD1. Germline CDR1 reads SGHTA; CDR2 reads FQGTGA. The V gene end was trimmed by 5 bases and the J gene end by 10 bases; junction bases not matched to a gene: 7. This CDR3 is 14 amino acids long. DNA of the CDR3: TGTGCCAGCAGCCGAACAGGGGGACAGTCACCCCTCCACTTT. Amino acids: CASSRTGGQSPLHF.

The chain joins TRBV20-1 to TRBJ1-1, with 7 bases that match TRBD1. The CDR3 length is 13 residues. Germline V gives CDR1 DFQATT, CDR2 SNEGSKA (reference sequence). CDR3 amino acids: CSVRQGGNTEAFF. In DNA, the CDR3 is TGCAGCGTTCGACAGGGAGGGAACACTGAAGCTTTCTTT.

The rearrangement joins TRBV5-1 to TRBJ2-1, with D possibly TRBD1 on 6 matching bases. The V and J ends lost 4 bases and 12 bases respectively, with 20 bases between them. In germline, CDR1 is SGHRS, CDR2 YFSETQ. This CDR3 has 14 residues. The DNA for the CDR3 is TGCGCCAGCAGCCTCCGGGACAACACAGATACGCAGTTCTTC. The encoded protein is CASSLRDNTDTQFF. Combining the CDR3 with reference TRBV5-1 and TRBJ2-1 gives the whole variable domain KAGVTQTPRYLIKTRGQQVTLSCSPISGHRSVSWYQQTPGQGLQFLFEYFSETQRNKGNFPGRFSGRQFSNSRSEMNVSTLELGDSALYLCASSLRDNTDTQFFGPGTRLTVL.

This clonotype was counted ten times or more. This chain uses TRBV2 with TRBJ1-1; no clear D. This CDR3 region has 12 residues. Germline V CDR1 and CDR2: SNHLY, FYNNEI. The V and J ends lost 2 bases and 10 bases respectively, with 11 bases between them. CDR3: CASSEIGILAFF. CDR3 DNA sequence: TGTGCCAGCAGTGAAATTGGCATTTTAGCTTTCTTT. Drawing the rest from reference TRBV2 and TRBJ1-1, the complete variable domain is EPEVTQTPSHQVTQMGQEVILRCVPISNHLYFYWYRQILGQKVEFLVSFYNNEISEKSEIFDDQFSVERPDGSNFTLKIRSTKLEDSAMYFCASSEIGILAFFGQGTRLTVV.

The sample holds many counts of this clonotype. The chain links TRBV20-1 to TRBJ2-3; 11 bases align to TRBD2. Germline V gene sequence: CDR1 DFQATT, CDR2 SNEGSKA (reference sequence). CDR3 length: 14 residues. Trimming at V came to 6 bases and at J to 8 bases, leaving 10 bases not matched to a gene. The DNA for the CDR3 is TGCAGTGCCAGCATTAGCGGGAGGGTTGGTACGCAGTATTTT. It yields the protein CSASISGRVGTQYF.

This clonotype has a count of ten or more. The chain recombines TRBV6-1 with TRBJ2-2; D ambiguous. V gave up 6 bases and J gave up 6 bases, with 8 bases separating them. CDR1 is MNHNS, CDR2 SASEGT, per germline. CDR3 length: 12 amino acids. CDR3 DNA: TGTGCCAGCAGGACTTACTCCGGGGAGCTGTTTTTT. Its translation is CASRTYSGELFF.

This clonotype was counted a few times. This rearrangement joins TRBV6-1 to TRBJ2-3; the D is unclear. Deletions cut 6 bases from V and 1 base from J, with 26 bases between. The CDR3 runs to 19 residues. Germline CDR1 MNHNS, CDR2 SASEGT. CDR3 DNA sequence: TGTGCCAGCAGCCCGAACGCCCCCCCCCACCCCCCAGGCACAGATACGCAGTATTTT. Amino acids: CASSPNAPPHPPGTDTQYF.

This clonotype was observed at least ten times. The chain uses TRBV14 and TRBJ1-3; 7 positions match TRBD1. The CDR3 length is 15 residues. Germline values: CDR1 SGHDN, CDR2 FVKESK. J was trimmed by 1 base and V by 3 bases; bases with no gene match: 3. This chain's CDR3 is CASSHRQGSGNTIYF. The DNA of the CDR3 is TGTGCCAGCAGCCATCGACAGGGATCTGGAAACACCATATATTTT.

This clonotype was seen more than once but under ten times. V gene TRBV29-1 combines with J gene TRBJ1-2; D gene ambiguous. The CDR3 is 12 amino acids. V was pared by 6 bases and J by 5 bases, with 13 bases between. Germline V lookup: CDR1 SQVTM, CDR2 ANQGSEA. The CDR3 protein is CSVSGDWYGYTF. CDR3 bases: TGCAGCGTCTCGGGCGACTGGTATGGCTACACCTTC.

As concerns this clonotype: Because it lacks the conserved phenylalanine or tryptophan at the end, this CDR3 is likely a read error. The rearrangement links TRBV7-9 to TRBJ2-1; 8 bases fit TRBD1. This CDR3 has 15 residues. CDR1 SEHNR and CDR2 FQNEAQ come from the germline V gene (reference sequence). V gave up 6 bases and J gave up 2 bases; unmatched junction bases: 6. The CDR3 loop is CASRPGDRTYNEQFI. CDR3 bases: TGTGCCAGCAGACCAGGGGACAGGACCTACAATGAGCAGTTCATC.

This rearrangement joins TRBV24-1 to TRBJ1-2; 7 nucleotides match TRBD1. The CDR3 length is 14 residues. The junction had 3 bases not matched to a gene; V was cut back by 2 bases and J by 4 bases. The germline CDR1 and CDR2 sequences are KGHDR and SFDVKD. For the CDR3, the DNA is TGTGCCACCAGTGATTCGAGACAGGGCTATGGCTACACCTTC. Translated: CATSDSRQGYGYTF.

CDR3 protein: CASSLHQGWDTEAFF. As DNA, the CDR3 is TGCGCCAGCAGCCTCCACCAGGGTTGGGATACTGAAGCTTTCTTT. This chain connects TRBV4-1 to TRBJ1-1, with D maybe TRBD1 (5 bases). This CDR3 spans 15 amino acids. From germline, CDR1 is MGHRA and CDR2 YSYEKL. The V end lost 4 bases, the J end lost 5 bases, and 17 bases lay between the germline ends.

The sample holds many counts of this clonotype. V and J are TRBV3-1 and TRBJ2-1; the match to TRBD2 covers 11 bases. The V gene end was trimmed by 3 bases and the J gene end by 7 bases; junction bases not matched to a gene: 5. This CDR3 has 15 residues. The V gene's germline CDR1 is LGHDT and CDR2 YNNKEL (reference sequence). The CDR3 region is CASSHLTSGANEQFF. CDR3 coding DNA: TGTGCCAGCAGCCACTTGACTAGCGGGGCAAATGAGCAGTTCTTC.

This chain uses TRBV6-2 or TRBV6-3 with TRBJ2-3, with no clear D. Germline CDR1 reads MNHEY; CDR2 reads SVGEGT. The V end was cut by 6 bases, the J end by 8 bases, with 18 bases between. The CDR3 length is 14 residues. CDR3 DNA sequence: TGTGCCAGCAGGGGATACGGGCAAGCAGGTACGCAGTATTTT. This sequence encodes CASRGYGQAGTQYF.

This clonotype has a count of ten or more. The chain is built from TRBV19 and TRBJ1-1, with D perhaps TRBD1 (6 bases). CDR3 length: 16 amino acids. Germline loops: CDR1 LNHDA, CDR2 SQIVND (reference sequence). Trimming cost V 3 bases and J 6 bases, with 20 bases left between them. The CDR3 here is CASSIPRIGNRAEAFF. As DNA, the CDR3 is TGTGCCAGTAGTATCCCTCGGATAGGCAACAGGGCTGAAGCTTTCTTT.

Comments on this clonotype: With a much larger clone just one base away, this may be a read error. The chain carries TRBV5-4 and TRBJ1-1; no firm D call. From germline, CDR1 is SGHNT and CDR2 YYREEE (reference sequence). The CDR3 contains 12 residues. The CDR3 DNA is TGTGCCAGCAGCTACTTGAACACTGAAGGTTTCTTT. Encoded protein: CASSYLNTEGFF.

Worth noting for this clonotype: This may come from a read error, since a much larger clone is one base off. DNA of the CDR3: TGCGCCAGCAGCACTCAGGGGACCTACGGGCAGTACTTC. Translation: CASSTQGTYGQYF. The chain uses TRBV5-1 and TRBJ2-7; TRBD1 is a possible D gene (6 bases). Germline V lookup: CDR1 SGHRS, CDR2 YFSETQ. The CDR3 has 13 amino acids.

This clonotype came up a few times. A much larger clone lies one base from this, so it may be a read error. The V call is TRBV7-9, the J call TRBJ2-1; D is undetermined. The CDR3 loop spans 16 amino acids. Trimming shortened V by 3 bases and J by 0 bases, and 12 bases separated the two germline ends. Germline CDR1 and CDR2: SEHNR and FQNEAQ (reference sequence). CDR3 in amino acids: CASSFGYSSSYNEQFF. The DNA for the CDR3 is TGTGCCAGCAGCTTCGGGTATAGTAGCTCCTACAATGAGCAGTTCTTC.